This TCR beta chain appears in the sequencing data of a study of cytomegalovirus exposure and HLA in healthy donors. Whole-study findings and limits: Some 150 TCR beta chains were listed as cytomegalovirus-associated. A likely sequencing artifact accounted for one observed cluster of highly shared sequence variants. Presence/absence results assume similar sequencing depth per donor, which may not hold. Productive rates of about 90% or about 30% were seen for most TCR beta V segments in an earlier analysis.

Use of 60 Vbeta and 13 Jbeta primers characterized the PCR. The method was immunoSEQ multiplex PCR; TCRdb's version includes in-frame clones alone and lacks a portion of them. The repertoire consists of around 130,000 clones, with roughly 84% occurring once and the leading ten covering approximately 1.7%. In regard to this clone: Its antigen remains unknown.

With V trimmed by 3 bases and J by 6 bases, 7 bases remained unmatched. This CDR3 has 14 amino acids. CDR1 is SGDLS and CDR2 is YYNGEE in the germline V gene. The source of this sequence is a boy between 10 and 17 years old in good health and CMV-seronegative. The V gene is TRBV9, the J gene TRBJ2-7; 9 nucleotides align to TRBD2. Sequencing input: PBMCs. CDR3 bases: TGTGCCAGCAGCGCGGGACTAGCTCTGAGCGAGCAGTACTTC. Residues: CASSAGLALSEQYF.